A selection of T cell receptor beta chains follows, all from one sample in a study of shared clonotypes between healthy human individuals. TCRdb's table, derived via immunoSEQ multiplex PCR, lists solely in-frame clones and lacks some. In the table there are 550,000 to 700,000 clones, around 73% of which are singletons. Sequences were obtained from memory CD4+ T cells sorted from blood. These receptors were taken from a woman aged 25 to 39 in good health. CDR3s include the opening cysteine and the closing phenylalanine or tryptophan. Expanded clones get a size class; other rows say once, few or many, or leave the size out.

.,TRBV15,CATSRDGPADNIQYF
.,TRBV5-1,CASSHTTGAVYNEQFF
.,TRBV7-2,CASSPGGLAGAYEQYF
few,TRBV29-1,CSAVKGTAYEQYF
.,TRBV19,CASNFGIGNTEAFF
.,TRBV10-2,CASSEFLAGVDTGELFF
once,TRBV18,CASSAGLAGVGDEQYF
many,TRBV19,CASSITDTQYF
.,TRBV18,CASSPNGLAGGYEQYF
.,TRBV5-1,CASSFSREGKLNTGELFF
.,TRBV5-4,CASRRTPEAGELFF
.,TRBV28,CASSSKARGKYEQYF
.,TRBV15,CATSRDRGQETQYF
.,TRBV5-1,CASSLVTGNTEAFF
.,TRBV11-2,CASSQAGASEAFF
.,TRBV19,CASSIEDTYEQYF
.,TRBV6-1,CASSEMEGEQYF
.,TRBV7-2,CASSVGRSPNYGYTF
.,TRBV6-6,CASRQGQGALGYTF
.,TRBV28,CASHPTHSGNQPQHF
.,TRBV28,CASSGGYPSTDTQYF
.,TRBV18,CASSPPGRSINTEAFF
.,TRBV6-1,CASSGGVTDYGYTF
.,TRBV18,CASSPPNRDRLYGYTF
once,TRBV28,CASSLNYRGDIQYF
.,TRBV30,CAWIKKGQHTEAFF
.,TRBV9,CASSVGASGLYEQYF
once,TRBV18,CASSRAGTGDSYEQYF
.,TRBV15,CATSRDKRTQDGSGNTIYF
.,TRBV9,CASSVTSGRNTGELFF
.,TRBV5-1,CASSLAEGLIEKQYF
.,TRBV18,CASSPGTGGYEQYF
many,TRBV7-2,CASSLLSSGPSSYNEQFF